The source of this T cell receptor beta chain is a study of neurological immune-mediated disorders. The cDNA was generated through 5'RACE incorporating 10-nucleotide random UMIs. Via MiXCR, TCRdb re-called the 5' RACE reads, giving one row per CDR3 protein. The sample includes more than 45,000 distinct CDR3 sequences, 2% to 3% of them seen just once. Ten or more counts support this clonotype. Its antigen remains unknown. Regarding the study as a whole: The study found no CDR3 amino acid sequences shared by expanded clones across subjects, suggesting private repertoires in all groups. Phylogenetically, 18 of 34 multiple sclerosis patients' repertoires fell into one related-CDR3 cluster, a possible signature. The most TCR clonal expansion was seen in HTLV-1-associated myelopathy, whereas the least was seen in multiple sclerosis, below the level in healthy controls.

The CDR3 has 12 amino acids. V lost 4 bases, J lost 12 bases, and 12 bases lay in between. The sequence derives from a man in his fifties with multiple sclerosis. The rearrangement uses TRBV12-3 or TRBV12-4 and TRBJ1-4; D gene uncertain. Sequencing was carried out using PBMCs. CDR3: CASSWTSTELFF. The CDR3, as DNA: TGTGCCAGCAGTTGGACTTCGACGGAACTGTTTTTT.